Listed below are T cell receptor beta chains from one sample, sequenced in a study of T cells in Graves' hyperthyroidism and ophthalmopathy. TCRdb used MiXCR to reprocess the multiplex PCR reads, holding one entry per CDR3 protein. The table has around 420,000 distinct CDR3 sequences, 15% to 19% seen once. Sequenced input: blood. Receptors originate from a woman aged 18-29 years with Graves' hyperthyroidism. The CDR3 runs from the conserved cysteine through the conserved F or W. A D gene is named only where the DNA matches it firmly. Expanded clones get a size class; other rows say once, few or many, or leave the size out.

J: TRBJ2-5; D: NA; length: 12; V: TRBV20-1; size: many; DNA: TGCAGTGCTAGCCCATCACAAGAGACCCAGTACTTC; CDR3: CSASPSQETQYF
J: TRBJ1-2; D: NA; length: 13; V: TRBV10-2; size: many; DNA: TGCGCCAGCAGTGAGCTGGGAGGCTATGGCTACACCTTC; CDR3: CASSELGGYGYTF
J: TRBJ1-1; D: NA; length: 14; V: TRBV20-1; size: NA; DNA: TGCAGTGCTAGGGGTAGAGGCCTTGGCGCTGAAGCTTTCTTT; CDR3: CSARGRGLGAEAFF
J: TRBJ2-1; D: TRBD2; length: 15; V: TRBV29-1; size: many; DNA: TGCAGCGTTGCTAGCGGGAGATTTAACTACAATGAGCAGTTCTTC; CDR3: CSVASGRFNYNEQFF
J: TRBJ2-5; D: NA; length: 13; V: TRBV6-1; size: many; DNA: TGTGCCAGCACCCGGCAGGGGGGAGAGACCCAGTACTTC; CDR3: CASTRQGGETQYF
J: TRBJ2-1; D: NA; length: 14; V: TRBV18; size: NA; DNA: TGTGCCAGCTCACCAAATGTCGAGTACAATGAGCAGTTCTTC; CDR3: CASSPNVEYNEQFF
J: TRBJ2-1; D: TRBD2; length: 15; V: TRBV5-1; size: many; DNA: TGCGCCAGCAGCTTGGGCGGGAGGATCGACAATGAGCAGTTCTTC; CDR3: CASSLGGRIDNEQFF
J: TRBJ1-2; D: TRBD1; length: 13; V: TRBV5-1; size: many; DNA: TGCGCCAGCAGTTCGGACAGGGGGAATGGCTACACCTTC; CDR3: CASSSDRGNGYTF
J: TRBJ2-3; D: NA; length: 16; V: TRBV12-3/TRBV12-4; size: many; DNA: TGTGCCAGCAGTTCCCCAGTAGCGGAGAGCACAGATACGCAGTATTTT; CDR3: CASSSPVAESTDTQYF
J: TRBJ1-4; D: NA; length: 12; V: TRBV15; size: many; DNA: TGTGCCAACCAAGGTCTCGGGGAAAAACTGTTTTTT; CDR3: CANQGLGEKLFF
J: TRBJ2-2; D: NA; length: 17; V: TRBV6-1; size: many; DNA: TGTGCCAGCAGTTCTTATTTTGTGGGGGCGCTTGGAGGGGAGCTGTTTTTT; CDR3: CASSSYFVGALGGELFF
J: TRBJ2-1; D: TRBD2; length: 21; V: TRBV19; size: few; DNA: TGTGCCAGTAGTATACACAACCAGAAGGGACTAGCTCCGAGCTCCTACAATGAGCAGTTCTTC; CDR3: CASSIHNQKGLAPSSYNEQFF
J: TRBJ2-1; D: NA; length: 16; V: TRBV20-1; size: many; DNA: TGCAGTGCTCGACCATATACGGGGGGCCAGTACAATGAGCAGTTCTTC; CDR3: CSARPYTGGQYNEQFF
J: TRBJ1-1; D: NA; length: 14; V: TRBV19; size: few; DNA: TGTGCCAGTAGTAGGCGCGGGCTTCGGACTGAAGCTTTCTTT; CDR3: CASSRRGLRTEAFF
J: TRBJ1-2; D: TRBD1; length: 14; V: TRBV2; size: NA; DNA: TGTGCCAGCAGTGAAGCGGACAGGGCAGGGGGCTACACCTTC; CDR3: CASSEADRAGGYTF
J: TRBJ2-7; D: NA; length: 14; V: TRBV5-4; size: NA; DNA: TGTGCCAGCAGCTTGCGACAGAGCCCCTACGAGCAGTACTTC; CDR3: CASSLRQSPYEQYF
J: TRBJ1-5; D: NA; length: 14; V: TRBV12-3/TRBV12-4; size: many; DNA: TGTGCCAGCACCGATGGGGAACCCAATCAGCCCCAGCATTTT; CDR3: CASTDGEPNQPQHF
J: TRBJ2-7; D: NA; length: 14; V: TRBV29-1; size: NA; DNA: TGCAGCGTTGAGAAGGGAGAAGGGTCCTACGAGCAGTACTTC; CDR3: CSVEKGEGSYEQYF
J: TRBJ2-7; D: NA; length: 16; V: TRBV27; size: many; DNA: TGTGCCAGCAGTTTAAACGGAGGGGCTCGGCCCAACGAGCAGTACTTC; CDR3: CASSLNGGARPNEQYF
J: TRBJ2-3; D: NA; length: 14; V: TRBV5-1; size: many; DNA: TGCGCCAGCAGTTGGGGAGTTGGTACAGATACGCAGTATTTT; CDR3: CASSWGVGTDTQYF